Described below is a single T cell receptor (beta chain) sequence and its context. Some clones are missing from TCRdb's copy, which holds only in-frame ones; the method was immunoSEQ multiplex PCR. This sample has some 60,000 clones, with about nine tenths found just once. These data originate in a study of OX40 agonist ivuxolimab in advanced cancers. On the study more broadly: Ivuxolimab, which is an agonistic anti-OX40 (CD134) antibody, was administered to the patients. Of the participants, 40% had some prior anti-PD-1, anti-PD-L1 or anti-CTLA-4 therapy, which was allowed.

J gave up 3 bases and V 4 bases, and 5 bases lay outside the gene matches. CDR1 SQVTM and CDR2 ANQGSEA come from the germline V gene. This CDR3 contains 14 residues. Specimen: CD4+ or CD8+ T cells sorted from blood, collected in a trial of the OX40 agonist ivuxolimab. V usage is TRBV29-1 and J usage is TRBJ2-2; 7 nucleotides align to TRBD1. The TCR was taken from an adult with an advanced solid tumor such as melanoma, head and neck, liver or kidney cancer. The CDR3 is CSVGTGDHTGELFF. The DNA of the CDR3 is TGCAGCGTTGGGACAGGAGACCACACCGGGGAGCTGTTTTTT.